The entry that follows covers one T cell receptor (beta chain) sequence. Its antigen is not identified. Conventional CD4+ T cells were sorted from blood as CD25-low CD127-high cells. RAG-deficient patients with SCID, Omenn syndrome, or combined immunodeficiency. The sample comes from a study of regulatory and conventional T cells in RAG deficiency. Profiled with immunoSEQ multiplex PCR; TCRdb holds only in-frame clones, not every one. The table has more than 7,500 clones, more than 90% seen once. General study results and limits: Control T-cell subsets had markedly higher Shannon entropy and lower Simpson indices than RAG-deficient patients.

Sequencing was performed on CD4+ effector T cells sorted from blood. The sequence was obtained from a human donor with RAG deficiency presenting as severe combined immunodeficiency.

CDR3 in DNA: TGTGCCAGCAGTACACCGGACGGGTACGAGCAGTACTTC. Translation: CASSTPDGYEQYF. This chain connects TRBV6-6 to TRBJ2-7; D gene ambiguous. The CDR3 totals 13 residues. V was trimmed by 5 bases and J by 4 bases, leaving 12 bases between them. Germline V CDR1 and CDR2: MNHNY, SVGAGI (reference sequence).